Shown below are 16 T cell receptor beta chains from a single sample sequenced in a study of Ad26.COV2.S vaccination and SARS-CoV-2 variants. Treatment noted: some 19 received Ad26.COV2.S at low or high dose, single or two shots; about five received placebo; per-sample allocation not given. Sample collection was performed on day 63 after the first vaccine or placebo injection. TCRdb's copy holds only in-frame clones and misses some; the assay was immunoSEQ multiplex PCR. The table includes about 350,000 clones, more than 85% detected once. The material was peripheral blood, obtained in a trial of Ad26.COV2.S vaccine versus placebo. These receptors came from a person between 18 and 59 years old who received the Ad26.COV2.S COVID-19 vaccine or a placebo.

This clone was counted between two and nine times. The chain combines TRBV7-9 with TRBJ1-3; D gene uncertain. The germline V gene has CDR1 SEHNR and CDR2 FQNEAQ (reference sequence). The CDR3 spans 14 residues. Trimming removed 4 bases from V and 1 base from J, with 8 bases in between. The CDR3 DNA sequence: TGTGCCAGCAGCTCCCAGCCTTCTGGAAACACCATATATTTT. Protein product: CASSSQPSGNTIYF.

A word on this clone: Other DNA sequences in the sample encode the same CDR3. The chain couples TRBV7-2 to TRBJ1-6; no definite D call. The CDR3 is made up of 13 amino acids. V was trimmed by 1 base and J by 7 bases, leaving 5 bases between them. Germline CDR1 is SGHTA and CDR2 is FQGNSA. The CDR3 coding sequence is TGTGCCAGCAGCTTAGGGGGAAATTCACCCCTCCACTTT. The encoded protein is CASSLGGNSPLHF. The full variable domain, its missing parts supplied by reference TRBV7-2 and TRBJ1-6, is GAGVSQSPSNKVTEKGKDVELRCDPISGHTALYWYRQSLGQGLEFLIYFQGNSAPDKSGLPSDRFSAERTGGSVSTLTIQRTQQEDSAVYLCASSLGGNSPLHFGNGTRLTVT.

Here the CDR3 reads CASRGTASYEQYF. DNA for the CDR3: TGTGCCAGCCGGGGAACGGCCTCCTACGAGCAGTACTTC. V gene TRBV6-5 combines with J gene TRBJ2-7; D possibly corresponds to TRBD2 (5 bases). V was clipped by 8 bases and J by 0 bases, with 11 bases between them. The germline gives CDR1 MNHEY, CDR2 SVGAGI. The CDR3 loop spans 13 amino acids.

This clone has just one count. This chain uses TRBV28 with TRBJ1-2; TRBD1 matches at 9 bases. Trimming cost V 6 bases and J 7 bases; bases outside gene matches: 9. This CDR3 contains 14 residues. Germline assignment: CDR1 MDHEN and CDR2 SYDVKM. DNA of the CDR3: TGTGCCAGCAGACTTACGGGACAGGGAGGTGGCTACACCTTC. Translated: CASRLTGQGGGYTF.

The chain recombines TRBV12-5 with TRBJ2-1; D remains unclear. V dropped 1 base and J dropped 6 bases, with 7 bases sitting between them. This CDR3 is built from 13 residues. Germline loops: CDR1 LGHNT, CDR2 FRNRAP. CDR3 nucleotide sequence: TGTGCTAGTGGTTTGGCCGATTCCAATGAGCAGTTCTTC. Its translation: CASGLADSNEQFF.

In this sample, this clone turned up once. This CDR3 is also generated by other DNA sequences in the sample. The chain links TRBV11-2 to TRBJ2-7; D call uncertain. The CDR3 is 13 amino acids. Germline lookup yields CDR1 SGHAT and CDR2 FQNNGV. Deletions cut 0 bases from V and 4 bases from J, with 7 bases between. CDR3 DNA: TGTGCCAGCAGCTTAGAATCGCCGTACGAGCAGTACTTC. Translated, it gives CASSLESPYEQYF.

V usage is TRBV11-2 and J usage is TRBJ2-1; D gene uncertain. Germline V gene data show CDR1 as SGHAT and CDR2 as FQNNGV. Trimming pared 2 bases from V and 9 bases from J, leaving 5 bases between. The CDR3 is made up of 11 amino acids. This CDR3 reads CASSLNFEQFF. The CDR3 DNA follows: TGTGCCAGCAGCTTAAATTTTGAGCAGTTCTTC.

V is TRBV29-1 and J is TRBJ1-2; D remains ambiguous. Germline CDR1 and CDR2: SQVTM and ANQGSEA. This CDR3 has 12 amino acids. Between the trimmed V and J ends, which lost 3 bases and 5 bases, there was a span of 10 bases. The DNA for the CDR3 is TGCAGCGTTGAGACACCCAATTATGGCTACACCTTC. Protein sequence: CSVETPNYGYTF.

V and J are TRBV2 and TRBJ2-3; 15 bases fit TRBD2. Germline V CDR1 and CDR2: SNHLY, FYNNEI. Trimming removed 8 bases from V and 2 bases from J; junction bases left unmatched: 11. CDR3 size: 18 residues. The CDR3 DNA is TGTGCCAGCGGGGGGACTAGCGGGGGGCCCCCCTCCACAGATACGCAGTATTTT. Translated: CASGGTSGGPPSTDTQYF.

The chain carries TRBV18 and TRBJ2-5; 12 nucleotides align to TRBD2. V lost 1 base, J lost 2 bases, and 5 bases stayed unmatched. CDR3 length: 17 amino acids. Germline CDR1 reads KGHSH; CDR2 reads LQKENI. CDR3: CASSPQGLAGRQETQYF. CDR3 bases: TGTGCCAGCTCACCACAAGGACTAGCGGGGCGGCAAGAGACCCAGTACTTC.

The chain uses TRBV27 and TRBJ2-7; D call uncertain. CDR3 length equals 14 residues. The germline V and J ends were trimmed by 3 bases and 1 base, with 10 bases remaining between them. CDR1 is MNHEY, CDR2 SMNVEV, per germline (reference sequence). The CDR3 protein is CASSLVPASYEQYF. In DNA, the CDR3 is TGTGCCAGCAGTTTGGTTCCCGCTTCCTACGAGCAGTACTTC.

The CDR3 region is CASSLVDNEQFF. DNA for the CDR3: TGTGCCAGCAGCTTAGTCGACAATGAGCAGTTCTTC. The V and J genes are TRBV7-9 and TRBJ2-1; unclear D gene. CDR1 SEHNR and CDR2 FQNEAQ come from the germline V gene (reference sequence). The CDR3 runs to 12 residues. The V and J ends lost 1 base and 5 bases respectively, with 3 bases between them.

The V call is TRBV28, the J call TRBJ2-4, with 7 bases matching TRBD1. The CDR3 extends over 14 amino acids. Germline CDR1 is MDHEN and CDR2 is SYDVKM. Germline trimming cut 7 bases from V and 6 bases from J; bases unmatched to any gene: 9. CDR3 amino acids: CASTTLSGGNIQYF. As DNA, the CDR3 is TGTGCCAGCACCACCCTATCAGGGGGAAACATTCAGTACTTC.

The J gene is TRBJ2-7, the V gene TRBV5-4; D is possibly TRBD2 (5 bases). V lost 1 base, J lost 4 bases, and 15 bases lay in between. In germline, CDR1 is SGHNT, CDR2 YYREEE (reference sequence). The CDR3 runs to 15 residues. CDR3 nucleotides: TGTGCCAGCAGCTTGTTTGCTAGCCAGGATTACGAGCAGTACTTC. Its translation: CASSLFASQDYEQYF.

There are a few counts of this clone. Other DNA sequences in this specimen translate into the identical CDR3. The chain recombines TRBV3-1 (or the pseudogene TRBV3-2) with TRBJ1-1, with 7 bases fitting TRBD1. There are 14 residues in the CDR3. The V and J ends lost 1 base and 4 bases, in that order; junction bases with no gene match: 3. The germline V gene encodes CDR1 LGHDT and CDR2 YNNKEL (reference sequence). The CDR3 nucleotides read TGTGCCAGCAGCCAAGGAAACAGGGGCACTGAAGCTTTCTTT. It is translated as CASSQGNRGTEAFF.

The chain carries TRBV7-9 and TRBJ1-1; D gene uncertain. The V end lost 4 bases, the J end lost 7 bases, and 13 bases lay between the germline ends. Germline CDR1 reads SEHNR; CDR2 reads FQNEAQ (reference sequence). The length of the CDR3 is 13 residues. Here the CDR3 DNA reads TGTGCCAGCAGCTCCGAGCTAACAAATGAAGCTTTCTTT. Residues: CASSSELTNEAFF.